The 21 T cell receptor beta chains in this list originate from one sample, sequenced in a study of PD-1 blockade in mismatch repair-deficient tumors. Generated by immunoSEQ multiplex PCR, the TCRdb table keeps only in-frame clones and is missing some. The sample lists tens of thousands of clones; roughly 88% were seen once. Sequenced material: peripheral blood, taken 52 weeks after starting pembrolizumab. All receptors come from an adult with mismatch repair-deficient cancer.

CDR3 sequence reads: CASSLGNSYEQYF. CDR3 in DNA: TGTGCCAGCAGCTTGGGGAACTCCTACGAGCAGTACTTC. The chain couples TRBV5-6 to TRBJ2-5; D ambiguous. The DNA matches TRBJ2-7 better at its end, which makes the J call doubtful. CDR1 SGHDT and CDR2 YYEEEE come from the germline V gene. This CDR3 is built from 13 residues.

This clone was recorded once. The J gene is TRBJ2-7, the V gene TRBV27, with 10 bases aligning to TRBD2. The length of the CDR3 is 16 residues. V gave up 0 bases and J gave up 3 bases; unmatched junction bases: 5. CDR1 and CDR2 from the germline V gene are MNHEY and SMNVEV (reference sequence). Written as DNA, the CDR3 is TGTGCCAGCAGTTTATCAGGTTGGACTAGCGGCTACGAGCAGTACTTC. As protein: CASSLSGWTSGYEQYF.

This chain joins TRBV7-8 and TRBJ1-1; D is possibly TRBD1 (5 bases). Trimming took off 5 bases at V and 4 bases at J, with 14 bases between the two ends. Per the germline V gene, CDR1 is SGHVS and CDR2 is FQNEAQ. The CDR3 covers 14 residues. In DNA, the CDR3 is TGTGCCAGCAGCCCCATTTGGGGGGGCACTGAAGCTTTCTTT. Its protein is CASSPIWGGTEAFF.

This sequence joins TRBV4-3 and TRBJ2-7; D not certain. There are 14 residues in the CDR3. With 1 base removed from V and 4 bases from J, the gap between germline ends came to 11 bases. Germline loops: CDR1 LGHNA, CDR2 YSLEER. The CDR3 loop reads CASSQGGSGYEQYF. The DNA for the CDR3 is TGCGCCAGCAGCCAAGGAGGTTCCGGGTACGAGCAGTACTTC.

This sequence joins TRBV7-6 and TRBJ2-3; D is possibly TRBD2 (5 bases). This CDR3 contains 14 residues. CDR1 SGHVS and CDR2 FNYEAQ come from the germline V gene. The V end lost 3 bases, the J end lost 1 base, and 8 bases lay between the germline ends. The CDR3 region has the DNA TGTGCCAGCAGCTTTGGTAGCGGCACAGATACGCAGTATTTT. This sequence encodes CASSFGSGTDTQYF. The whole variable domain, filled in from reference TRBV7-6 and TRBJ2-3, reads GAGVSQSPRYKVTKRGQDVALRCDPISGHVSLYWYRQALGQGPEFLTYFNYEAQQDKSGLPNDRFSAERPEGSISTLTIQRTEQRDSAMYRCASSFGSGTDTQYFGPGTRLTVL.

This clone was seen a single time. The gene calls are TRBV6-5 and TRBJ2-7; TRBD1 matches 7 bases. The CDR3 has 15 residues. Germline CDR1 is MNHEY and CDR2 is SVGAGI. V lost 8 bases and J lost 1; bases outside the gene matches: 11. The CDR3 is CASRDYRGRSYEQYF. CDR3 nucleotide sequence: TGTGCCAGCCGAGATTACAGGGGACGGTCCTACGAGCAGTACTTC.

This clone turned up a few times. This chain links TRBV7-6 with TRBJ1-2; 7 bases are a match to TRBD1. The germline V gene encodes CDR1 SGHVS and CDR2 FNYEAQ. CDR3 length: 13 residues. The junction had 4 bases not matched to a gene; V was cut back by 5 bases and J by 4 bases. This CDR3 is CASSQGTAYGYTF. Here the CDR3 DNA reads TGTGCCAGCAGCCAAGGGACAGCCTATGGCTACACCTTC.

This clone was seen only once. This rearrangement joins TRBV28 to TRBJ2-5; 10 bases are a match to TRBD2. The V and J ends lost 5 bases and 0 bases, in that order; junction bases with no gene match: 6. The CDR3 length is 16 residues. The germline gives CDR1 MDHEN, CDR2 SYDVKM. The CDR3 DNA reads as TGTGCCAGCAGTGCCGGACTAGCGGAATACCAAGAGACCCAGTACTTC. It specifies CASSAGLAEYQETQYF.

This clone appeared once. This chain links TRBV7-9 with TRBJ1-1; D is perhaps TRBD1 (6 bases). Germline V gene sequence: CDR1 SEHNR, CDR2 FQNEAQ (reference sequence). The CDR3 has 13 amino acids. V shed 6 bases and J shed 4 bases, with 12 bases lying between them. The CDR3 nucleotides read TGTGCCAGCAGGGTAGGGGGTTCCACTGAAGCTTTCTTT. Translation: CASRVGGSTEAFF.

V usage is TRBV5-1 and J usage is TRBJ1-2; D might be TRBD1 (5 bases). Trimming removed 3 bases at V and 0 bases at J, with 15 bases between. The CDR3 is 16 residues long. Per the germline V gene, CDR1 is SGHRS and CDR2 is YFSETQ. CDR3 nucleotides: TGCGCCAGCAGCTCAGATCCGGACAAGGCTAACTATGGCTACACCTTC. Residues: CASSSDPDKANYGYTF. Drawing the rest from reference TRBV5-1 and TRBJ1-2, the complete variable domain is KAGVTQTPRYLIKTRGQQVTLSCSPISGHRSVSWYQQTPGQGLQFLFEYFSETQRNKGNFPGRFSGRQFSNSRSEMNVSTLELGDSALYLCASSSDPDKANYGYTFGSGTRLTVV.

The chain has TRBV5-1 and TRBJ1-4; 7 nucleotides match TRBD1. Germline V lookup: CDR1 SGHRS, CDR2 YFSETQ. This CDR3 contains 15 residues. Trimming at V came to 4 bases and at J to 0 bases, leaving 3 bases not matched to a gene. The CDR3 here is CASSVQGATNEKLFF. The DNA of the CDR3 is TGCGCCAGCAGCGTCCAGGGGGCAACTAATGAAAAACTGTTTTTT.

This chain uses TRBV30 with TRBJ2-7, with 7 bases identical to TRBD2. With 0 bases clipped from V and 5 bases from J, the junction kept 1 base outside the gene matches. The CDR3 runs to 12 residues. Germline CDR1 reads GTSNPN; CDR2 reads SVGIG (reference sequence). DNA for the CDR3: TGTGCCTGGAGTGTACGGGGGGACGAGCAGTACTTC. Translated: CAWSVRGDEQYF.

In its sample, this clone was seen many times. V gene TRBV6-1 combines with J gene TRBJ1-2; D unclear. CDR3 length: 13 residues. The V gene lost 8 bases and the J gene lost 5 bases, with 15 bases spanning the gap. In germline, CDR1 is MNHNS, CDR2 SASEGT. The DNA of the CDR3 is TGTGCCAGCCTCGAGGCGGAGCTTTATGGCTACACCTTC. This codes for CASLEAELYGYTF.

The chain recombines TRBV10-2 with TRBJ2-2; 9 bases align to TRBD2. The CDR3 extends over 16 amino acids. J gave up 4 bases and V 4 bases, and 7 bases lay outside the gene matches. The V gene's germline CDR1 is WSHSY and CDR2 SAAADI. CDR3 DNA sequence: TGCGCCAGCAGTGCGGCGGGAGGGCCGGGCACCGGGGAGCTGTTTTTT. Its protein product is CASSAAGGPGTGELFF.

The chain combines TRBV5-1 with TRBJ2-7; D is unresolved. The CDR3 contains 14 residues. The V gene lost 0 bases and the J gene lost 4 bases, with 11 bases spanning the gap. CDR1 and CDR2 (germline): SGHRS, YFSETQ. CDR3: CASSLAADQYEQYF. The CDR3 DNA sequence: TGCGCCAGCAGCTTGGCTGCTGATCAGTACGAGCAGTACTTC.

The chain recombines TRBV18 with TRBJ2-1; TRBD2 is a possible D gene (5 bases). The ends were cut back, 4 bases at V and 4 bases at J, with 8 bases in the middle. The CDR3 contains 13 residues. The V gene's germline CDR1 is KGHSH and CDR2 LQKENI. The CDR3 DNA reads TGTGCCAGCTCACTCGGACTTTACAATGAGCAGTTCTTC. Protein sequence: CASSLGLYNEQFF.

The chain couples TRBV2 to TRBJ1-4; D is uncertain. CDR3 length equals 15 residues. V was trimmed by 6 bases and J by 6 bases, leaving 17 bases between them. Germline V gene lookup returns CDR1 SNHLY and CDR2 FYNNEI. The CDR3 bases are TGTGCCAGCAGGACTACAAGGGCTGGGGATGAAAAACTGTTTTTT. This sequence encodes CASRTTRAGDEKLFF.

V and J are TRBV10-3 and TRBJ1-5; tentative D call: TRBD1 (5 bases). Trimming removed 0 bases from V and 3 bases from J, with 18 bases in between. In germline, CDR1 is ENHRY, CDR2 SYGVKD. The CDR3 runs 18 residues. CDR3 sequence: CAISESPSGGPYNQPQHF. CDR3 nucleotides: TGTGCCATCAGTGAGTCGCCCTCGGGGGGTCCGTACAATCAGCCCCAGCATTTT.

V usage is TRBV5-1 and J usage is TRBJ2-3; D gene uncertain. Trimming removed 3 bases at V and 1 base at J, with 15 bases between. The CDR3 contains 16 residues. CDR1 SGHRS and CDR2 YFSETQ come from the germline V gene. This chain's CDR3 is CASSSDPRGGTDTQYF. CDR3 sequence (DNA): TGCGCCAGCAGCTCGGACCCCCGAGGTGGCACAGATACGCAGTATTTT.

V is TRBV6-5 and J is TRBJ1-4, with 10 nucleotides matching TRBD1. The junction had 5 bases not matched to a gene; V was cut back by 0 bases and J by 7 bases. The length of the CDR3 is 16 residues. The V gene's germline CDR1 is MNHEY and CDR2 SVGAGI. CDR3 nucleotide sequence: TGTGCCAGCAGTTACTCGATGGGGACAGGGGCTGAAAAACTGTTTTTT. Its protein product is CASSYSMGTGAEKLFF.

V is TRBV7-9 and J is TRBJ1-5; TRBD1 matches 7 bases. CDR3 length: 15 residues. The germline V gene has CDR1 SEHNR and CDR2 FQNEAQ (reference sequence). Unmatched junction bases numbered 0, after V lost 1 base and J lost 0 bases. CDR3 in amino acids: CASSLGDSSNQPQHF. CDR3 sequence (DNA): TGTGCCAGCAGCTTAGGGGACAGTAGCAATCAGCCCCAGCATTTT.